A selection of T cell receptor beta chains follows, all from one sample in a study of T cell responses to AZD1222 COVID-19 vaccine. Only in-frame clones appear in the TCRdb table, and some are missing; sequencing was by immunoSEQ multiplex PCR. The table includes approximately 75,000 clones, over 75% detected once. This specimen consisted of peripheral blood, obtained 28 days after the second AZD1222 dose. The receptors come from an adult who received the AZD1222 COVID-19 vaccine. Both conserved end residues are part of each CDR3. D genes are given only for firm matches. Size is omitted from some rows. Given values are once, few, many or a class for expanded clones.

J gene: TRBJ1-5
clone size: .
V gene: TRBV3-1/TRBV3-2
D gene: .
CDR3 DNA: TGTGCCAGCAGCCAAGGGGACAATCAGCCCCAGCATTTT
CDR3 protein: CASSQGDNQPQHF

J gene: TRBJ2-3
clone size: few
V gene: TRBV12-5
D gene: .
CDR3 DNA: TGTGCTAGTGGTTTGCCCCGTAGGGCTAGCACAGATACGCAGTATTTT
CDR3 protein: CASGLPRRASTDTQYF

J gene: TRBJ1-2
clone size: .
V gene: TRBV12-3/TRBV12-4
D gene: .
CDR3 DNA: TGTGCCAGCAGTTTCTCCGGCCGCTACACCTTC
CDR3 protein: CASSFSGRYTF

J gene: TRBJ1-2
clone size: .
V gene: TRBV2
D gene: .
CDR3 DNA: TGTGCCAGCAGTGTATCGGGCAAGGGAGGCTACACCTTC
CDR3 protein: CASSVSGKGGYTF

J gene: TRBJ2-1
clone size: once
V gene: TRBV7-2
D gene: TRBD2
CDR3 DNA: TGTGCCAGCAGCTTGGGACTAGGAGGTGGTGAGCAGTTCTTC
CDR3 protein: CASSLGLGGGEQFF

J gene: TRBJ1-3
clone size: .
V gene: TRBV5-1
D gene: .
CDR3 DNA: TGCGCCAGCAGCAGGTTCCCCAGGGTTGAGTCTGGAAACACCATATATTTT
CDR3 protein: CASSRFPRVESGNTIYF

J gene: TRBJ1-4
clone size: once
V gene: TRBV9
D gene: .
CDR3 DNA: TGTGCCAGCAGCGTATCCGGTGAAAAACTGTTTTTT
CDR3 protein: CASSVSGEKLFF

J gene: TRBJ1-2
clone size: .
V gene: TRBV7-9
D gene: .
CDR3 DNA: TGTGCCACCGACCCGGGGGGCAACTATGGCTACACCTTC
CDR3 protein: CATDPGGNYGYTF

J gene: TRBJ1-2
clone size: .
V gene: TRBV7-3
D gene: .
CDR3 DNA: TGTGCCAGCAGCTCCGGGGACGGTGGGATTTATGGCTACACCTTC
CDR3 protein: CASSSGDGGIYGYTF

J gene: TRBJ1-1
clone size: .
V gene: TRBV19
D gene: .
CDR3 DNA: TGTGCCAGTAGTATTGGGCCTGAAGCTTTCTTT
CDR3 protein: CASSIGPEAFF

J gene: TRBJ1-1
clone size: many
V gene: TRBV29-1
D gene: .
CDR3 DNA: TGCAGCGTTCTGACCTCCGGGACATGGGCTTTCTTT
CDR3 protein: CSVLTSGTWAFF

J gene: TRBJ2-3
clone size: .
V gene: TRBV11-1
D gene: .
CDR3 DNA: TGTGCCAGCAGCTTAGCGCGGGACTGGGCAGATACGCAGTATTTT
CDR3 protein: CASSLARDWADTQYF

J gene: TRBJ2-1
clone size: .
V gene: TRBV11-3
D gene: .
CDR3 DNA: TGTGCCAGCAGCTCCCCCGACCGTCAGCAGTTCTTC
CDR3 protein: CASSSPDRQQFF

J gene: TRBJ2-6
clone size: once
V gene: TRBV5-1
D gene: .
CDR3 DNA: TGCGCCAGCAGCTTGGCCACGGCTGGGGCCAACGTCCTGACTTTC
CDR3 protein: CASSLATAGANVLTF

J gene: TRBJ2-7
clone size: few
V gene: TRBV6-5
D gene: .
CDR3 DNA: TGTGCCAGCAGTTACCTTAGCGAGCAGTACTTC
CDR3 protein: CASSYLSEQYF

J gene: TRBJ2-5
clone size: .
V gene: TRBV27
D gene: .
CDR3 DNA: TGTGCCAGCTCCATGTGGGGGGGCCGTGAGACCCAGTACTTC
CDR3 protein: CASSMWGGRETQYF

J gene: TRBJ2-7
clone size: .
V gene: TRBV5-1
D gene: TRBD1
CDR3 DNA: TGCGCCAGCAGCACGGCCGGACAGGTAACCTACGAGCAGTACTTC
CDR3 protein: CASSTAGQVTYEQYF

J gene: TRBJ2-2
clone size: once
V gene: TRBV6-5
D gene: TRBD2
CDR3 DNA: TGTGTATCCGGCCCGGGGCGGGGGGGCCCCGGGGAGCTGTTTTTT
CDR3 protein: CVSGPGRGGPGELFF

J gene: TRBJ1-5
clone size: .
V gene: TRBV19
D gene: .
CDR3 DNA: TGTGCCAGTCGGGGGGGCGGCAATCAGCCCCAGCATTTT
CDR3 protein: CASRGGGNQPQHF

J gene: TRBJ1-1
clone size: .
V gene: TRBV11-1
D gene: .
CDR3 DNA: TGTGCCAGCAGCTTCAGGGTAATGAACACTGAAGCTTTCTTT
CDR3 protein: CASSFRVMNTEAFF

J gene: TRBJ2-5
clone size: .
V gene: TRBV5-1
D gene: .
CDR3 DNA: TGCGCCAGCAGCTTGGCAGCGGTCTTCGACGAGACCCAGTACTTC
CDR3 protein: CASSLAAVFDETQYF

J gene: TRBJ2-3
clone size: once
V gene: TRBV6-6
D gene: .
CDR3 DNA: TGTGCCAGCAGTCCCGGGACTGTAGTAGATACGCAGTATTTT
CDR3 protein: CASSPGTVVDTQYF

J gene: TRBJ1-2
clone size: .
V gene: TRBV30
D gene: .
CDR3 DNA: TGTGCCTGGAGCAGGGGAGCTAACTATGGCTACACCTTC
CDR3 protein: CAWSRGANYGYTF

J gene: TRBJ1-5
clone size: .
V gene: TRBV28
D gene: .
CDR3 DNA: TGTGCCAGCAGTCCCATGAGGGGTGGAAATCAGCCCCAGCATTTT
CDR3 protein: CASSPMRGGNQPQHF

J gene: TRBJ2-1
clone size: .
V gene: TRBV7-6
D gene: .
CDR3 DNA: TGTGCCAGCAGCTTAGATATCGGGGGGCGGGGTTATGAGCAGTTCTTC
CDR3 protein: CASSLDIGGRGYEQFF

J gene: TRBJ1-2
clone size: .
V gene: TRBV19
D gene: .
CDR3 DNA: TGTGCCAGTAGTCGGAGTACCCAACTCGGGGACAACTATGGCTACACCTTC
CDR3 protein: CASSRSTQLGDNYGYTF

J gene: TRBJ2-7
clone size: .
V gene: TRBV6-1
D gene: .
CDR3 DNA: TGTGCCAGCAGTGAACAAGGAAGGCTGGCGTACGAGCAGTACTTC
CDR3 protein: CASSEQGRLAYEQYF

J gene: TRBJ2-3
clone size: .
V gene: TRBV7-9
D gene: TRBD1
CDR3 DNA: TGTGCCAGCAGCTCTGGACAGGTCATGCGCACAGATACGCAGTATTTT
CDR3 protein: CASSSGQVMRTDTQYF

J gene: TRBJ2-1
clone size: .
V gene: TRBV9
D gene: TRBD2
CDR3 DNA: TGTGCCAGCAGCGTACCACAAGCGGGGGGATACAATGAGCAGTTCTTC
CDR3 protein: CASSVPQAGGYNEQFF

J gene: TRBJ2-1
clone size: .
V gene: TRBV28
D gene: TRBD1
CDR3 DNA: TGTGCCAGCAGAACTAGCTTCAGGGGGCCCTCCTACAATGAGCAGTTCTTC
CDR3 protein: CASRTSFRGPSYNEQFF

J gene: TRBJ1-5
clone size: .
V gene: TRBV5-4
D gene: .
CDR3 DNA: TGTGCCAGCAGCTTGGGGGCGGATCAGCCCCAGCATTTT
CDR3 protein: CASSLGADQPQHF

J gene: TRBJ1-1
clone size: .
V gene: TRBV7-9
D gene: .
CDR3 DNA: TGTGCCAGCAGCTTCGACAATGAAGCTTTCTTT
CDR3 protein: CASSFDNEAFF

J gene: TRBJ1-1
clone size: .
V gene: TRBV5-4
D gene: TRBD1
CDR3 DNA: TGTGCCAGCAGCGGGACAGGCAAATCAATTGAAGCTTTCTTT
CDR3 protein: CASSGTGKSIEAFF

J gene: TRBJ1-2
clone size: once
V gene: TRBV9
D gene: TRBD1
CDR3 DNA: TGTGCCAGCAGCGTAGGGACAGGGGCCAACTATGGCTACACCTTC
CDR3 protein: CASSVGTGANYGYTF

J gene: TRBJ2-1
clone size: .
V gene: TRBV5-4
D gene: TRBD2
CDR3 DNA: TGTGCCAGCAGTTCTGGACTAGCGGGGGCCTACAATGAGCAGTTCTTC
CDR3 protein: CASSSGLAGAYNEQFF

J gene: TRBJ1-1
clone size: few
V gene: TRBV7-9
D gene: .
CDR3 DNA: TGTGCCAGCAGCTTAACACAGAACACTGAAGCTTTCTTT
CDR3 protein: CASSLTQNTEAFF

J gene: TRBJ1-5
clone size: .
V gene: TRBV30
D gene: .
CDR3 DNA: TGTGCCTGCCGGCATTCTAGCAATCAGCCCCAGCATTTT
CDR3 protein: CACRHSSNQPQHF

J gene: TRBJ1-4
clone size: .
V gene: TRBV6-1
D gene: .
CDR3 DNA: TGTGCCAGCAGTGTAAGGACCTCCCAGAGGGGTAATGAAAAACTGTTTTTT
CDR3 protein: CASSVRTSQRGNEKLFF

J gene: TRBJ1-3
clone size: .
V gene: TRBV5-5
D gene: .
CDR3 DNA: TGTGCCAGCAGCTTTAGGGACGTGTCCGGAAACACCATATATTTT
CDR3 protein: CASSFRDVSGNTIYF

J gene: TRBJ1-2
clone size: .
V gene: TRBV9
D gene: .
CDR3 DNA: TGTGCCAGCAGCGTAGGTCCCGAGAACTATGGCTACACCTTC
CDR3 protein: CASSVGPENYGYTF

J gene: TRBJ2-6
clone size: .
V gene: TRBV19
D gene: .
CDR3 DNA: TGTGCCAGTAGTGCCCTGGCGGGACTTGGGGCCAACGTCCTGACTTTC
CDR3 protein: CASSALAGLGANVLTF

J gene: TRBJ1-2
clone size: few
V gene: TRBV7-9
D gene: .
CDR3 DNA: TGTGCCAGCAGCTTAGGGGGGCGCCTCGGCTACACCTTC
CDR3 protein: CASSLGGRLGYTF

J gene: TRBJ2-5
clone size: .
V gene: TRBV5-4
D gene: .
CDR3 DNA: TGTGCCAGCAGCTTGAAATTATCAGGGGGGGAGATCCAGTACTTC
CDR3 protein: CASSLKLSGGEIQYF

J gene: TRBJ2-1
clone size: .
V gene: TRBV5-4
D gene: .
CDR3 DNA: TGTGCCAGCAGCTTGCAGGGGGGCAATGAGCAGTTCTTC
CDR3 protein: CASSLQGGNEQFF

J gene: TRBJ1-4
clone size: .
V gene: TRBV30
D gene: .
CDR3 DNA: TGTGCCTGGGGTTATGGGCTCGCAACTAATGAAAAACTGTTTTTT
CDR3 protein: CAWGYGLATNEKLFF

J gene: TRBJ1-4
clone size: .
V gene: TRBV7-6
D gene: TRBD1
CDR3 DNA: TGTGCCAGCAGCCCCCGCGACAGGGGAAATGAAAAACTGTTTTTT
CDR3 protein: CASSPRDRGNEKLFF

J gene: TRBJ2-2
clone size: few
V gene: TRBV19
D gene: .
CDR3 DNA: TGTGCCAGTAGCCTCCATCTGGGGGAGCTGTTTTTT
CDR3 protein: CASSLHLGELFF

J gene: TRBJ1-2
clone size: .
V gene: TRBV4-3
D gene: .
CDR3 DNA: TGCGCCAGCAGCCAAGATAGTCCTCAGGGAACTTATGGCTACACCTTC
CDR3 protein: CASSQDSPQGTYGYTF

J gene: TRBJ1-6
clone size: .
V gene: TRBV7-2
D gene: TRBD1
CDR3 DNA: TGTGCCAGCAGCTTAGGGGACAGGGGATATTCACCCCTCCACTTT
CDR3 protein: CASSLGDRGYSPLHF

J gene: TRBJ2-2
clone size: .
V gene: TRBV19
D gene: .
CDR3 DNA: TGTGCCAGTAGCGACAGGGCGGGATCTACCGGGGAGCTGTTTTTT
CDR3 protein: CASSDRAGSTGELFF

J gene: TRBJ1-3
clone size: .
V gene: TRBV5-4
D gene: .
CDR3 DNA: TGTGCCAGCTCTCCGGAGGGAAACTCTGGAAACACCATATATTTT
CDR3 protein: CASSPEGNSGNTIYF

J gene: TRBJ2-2
clone size: .
V gene: TRBV5-1
D gene: TRBD2
CDR3 DNA: TGCGCCAGCAGCCCGATGGCGGGGGTTCGGACCGGGGAGCTGTTTTTT
CDR3 protein: CASSPMAGVRTGELFF

J gene: TRBJ2-2
clone size: .
V gene: TRBV11-2
D gene: .
CDR3 DNA: TGTGCCAGCAGCCCTTCCCCGGGACGGATCACCGGGGAGCTGTTTTTT
CDR3 protein: CASSPSPGRITGELFF

J gene: TRBJ2-3
clone size: .
V gene: TRBV3-1/TRBV3-2
D gene: TRBD2
CDR3 DNA: TGTGCCAGCAGCCGAAGGGGCAGCGGGGGGGCCGATACGCAGTATTTT
CDR3 protein: CASSRRGSGGADTQYF

J gene: TRBJ1-2
clone size: .
V gene: TRBV30
D gene: .
CDR3 DNA: TGTGCCTGGAATAAGGCCCTGTCGATTGGCTACACCTTC
CDR3 protein: CAWNKALSIGYTF

J gene: TRBJ1-1
clone size: .
V gene: TRBV29-1
D gene: TRBD1
CDR3 DNA: TGCAGCGGCTATCTAGACAGGGGCACTGAAGCTTTCTTT
CDR3 protein: CSGYLDRGTEAFF

J gene: TRBJ1-6
clone size: .
V gene: TRBV3-1/TRBV3-2
D gene: .
CDR3 DNA: TGTGCCAGCAGCCAAGACGGTGTCAGTTATAATTCACCCCTCCACTTT
CDR3 protein: CASSQDGVSYNSPLHF

J gene: TRBJ1-2
clone size: .
V gene: TRBV7-2
D gene: .
CDR3 DNA: TGTGCCAGCAGCTTAGTCCCGGGGGGTGGCTACACCTTC
CDR3 protein: CASSLVPGGGYTF

J gene: TRBJ1-4
clone size: .
V gene: TRBV5-1
D gene: .
CDR3 DNA: TGCGCCAGCAGCTTGGAGAGCAGGGGCGGGAATGAAAAACTGTTTTTT
CDR3 protein: CASSLESRGGNEKLFF

J gene: TRBJ1-1
clone size: once
V gene: TRBV30
D gene: .
CDR3 DNA: TGTGCCTGGAGCCCTCCAGTCATGAACACTGAAGCTTTCTTT
CDR3 protein: CAWSPPVMNTEAFF